This TCR beta chain was observed in a study of blood T cells in healthy people across ages. Comment on this clonotype: Its antigen is not identified.

The germline V gene encodes CDR1 SEHNR and CDR2 FQNEAQ (reference sequence). CDR3 length: 14 residues. The V end lost 3 bases, the J end lost 1 base, and 10 bases lay between the germline ends. Alongside a J-beta primer mix, a sample-barcoded 5' primer served in a second PCR lasting roughly 7 to 11 cycles. Tags on each cDNA molecule came from a template-switch adaptor with 12 random nucleotides. TCRdb processed the 5' RACE reads anew with MiXCR; each CDR3 protein has one entry. In the table there are about a million distinct CDR3 sequences, roughly 51% of which are singletons. Whole-study results and caveats: Naive and antigen-experienced cells were not separated, limiting conclusive comparison. Diversity of TCR beta per million T cells declined in a roughly linear way with age.

The sample was blood. The TCR comes from a woman aged 60 to 75 in good health. The chain recombines TRBV7-9 with TRBJ2-7; the D gene is possibly TRBD2 (5 bases). The CDR3 DNA reads as TGTGCCAGCAGCTTGCGACGGGATTCCTACGAGCAGTACTTC. This codes for CASSLRRDSYEQYF.